The 19 T cell receptor beta chains reported below all come from one sample, sequenced in a study of blood T cell repertoires in COVID-19. The data were produced by immunoSEQ multiplex PCR, yet TCRdb's version contains in-frame clones alone and is incomplete. This sample carries 200,000 to 250,000 clones, around 86% of them seen once, and the ten largest clones take around 6.9%. Source material: peripheral blood. These receptors originate from a man in his fifties or sixties who had recovered from COVID-19.

This clone was recorded once. The rearrangement joins TRBV28 to TRBJ2-3, with 11 bases that match TRBD1. The V and J ends lost 6 bases and 4 bases, in that order; junction bases with no gene match: 6. The CDR3 is 15 amino acids. Germline CDR1 and CDR2: MDHEN and SYDVKM. CDR3: CASSLSGQGADTQYF. The DNA of the CDR3 is TGTGCCAGCAGCCTATCGGGACAGGGGGCAGATACGCAGTATTTT. Variable domain in full (rest from reference TRBV28 and TRBJ2-3): DVKVTQSSRYLVKRTGEKVFLECVQDMDHENMFWYRQDPGLGLRLIYFSYDVKMKEKGDIPEGYSVSREKKERFSLILESASTNQTSMYLCASSLSGQGADTQYFGPGTRLTVL.

The CDR3 DNA sequence: TGTGCCAGCAGGACTAGCGGGAGGCCGAATGAGCAGTTCTTC. It translates to CASRTSGRPNEQFF. The rearrangement links TRBV7-9 to TRBJ2-1; 13 bases match TRBD2. Germline V gives CDR1 SEHNR, CDR2 FQNEAQ (reference sequence). The ends lost 6 bases at V and 7 bases at J; junction bases unmatched: 3. The CDR3 runs 14 residues.

The chain employs TRBV7-2 and TRBJ2-5; a weak D match, TRBD2 (6 bases). Germline assignment: CDR1 SGHTA and CDR2 FQGNSA. This CDR3 has 14 residues. V dropped 1 base and J dropped 5 bases, with 11 bases sitting between them. CDR3: CASSLDAGGETQYF. The CDR3 DNA reads TGTGCCAGCAGCTTAGACGCCGGAGGGGAGACCCAGTACTTC. Full variable domain (outside the CDR3, taken from reference TRBV7-2 and TRBJ2-5): GAGVSQSPSNKVTEKGKDVELRCDPISGHTALYWYRQSLGQGLEFLIYFQGNSAPDKSGLPSDRFSAERTGGSVSTLTIQRTQQEDSAVYLCASSLDAGGETQYFGPGTRLLVL.

The chain carries TRBV19 and TRBJ2-1, with 7 bases lining up with TRBD1. Trimming took 3 bases from V and 7 from J; bases not matched to a gene: 6. The CDR3 length is 14 residues. Germline loops: CDR1 LNHDA, CDR2 SQIVND (reference sequence). CDR3 amino acids: CASSIPGQVNEQFF. As DNA, the CDR3 is TGTGCCAGTAGTATCCCCGGACAGGTGAATGAGCAGTTCTTC. The variable domain in full, with the rest retrieved from reference TRBV19 and TRBJ2-1, is DGGITQSPKYLFRKEGQNVTLSCEQNLNHDAMYWYRQDPGQGLRLIYYSQIVNDFQKGDIAEGYSVSREKKESFPLTVTSAQKNPTAFYLCASSIPGQVNEQFFGPGTRLTVL.

The chain uses TRBV9 and TRBJ1-5; the match to TRBD1 covers 7 bases. Germline lookup yields CDR1 SGDLS and CDR2 YYNGEE. V lost 0 bases, J lost 6 bases, and 6 bases stayed unmatched. The CDR3 sequence is 15 residues long. The CDR3, as DNA: TGTGCCAGCAGCGTAGGAACAGGGGTAGGTCAGCCCCAGCATTTT. This sequence encodes CASSVGTGVGQPQHF.

The J gene is TRBJ2-7, the V gene TRBV20-1, with D possibly TRBD1 on 6 matching bases. The CDR3 length is 14 residues. The V and J ends lost 3 bases and 0 bases respectively, with 12 bases between them. The germline gives CDR1 DFQATT, CDR2 SNEGSKA (reference sequence). As DNA, the CDR3 is TGCAGTGCTAGTGGCAGGGGTCTCTCCTACGAGCAGTACTTC. Residues: CSASGRGLSYEQYF.

J is TRBJ2-2 and V is TRBV7-2, with 7 nucleotides matching TRBD2. Germline V CDR1 and CDR2: SGHTA, FQGNSA. Trimming removed 2 bases from V and 4 bases from J; junction bases left unmatched: 4. CDR3 length: 15 residues. CDR3 DNA: TGTGCCAGCAGCTTATGGGGGAGGGTCACCGGGGAGCTGTTTTTT. Translated, it gives CASSLWGRVTGELFF.

This chain connects TRBV19 to TRBJ1-2; 9 bases agree with TRBD1. Germline V gives CDR1 LNHDA, CDR2 SQIVND (reference sequence). This CDR3 has 14 amino acids. V lost 4 bases to trimming and J lost 8 bases; unmatched junction nucleotides: 8. CDR3 coding DNA: TGTGCCAGTAGTACCCCCGGGACAGGGTTCGGCTACACCTTC. Translated: CASSTPGTGFGYTF.

The chain joins TRBV29-1 to TRBJ2-3, with D maybe TRBD2 (5 bases). The CDR3 has 13 amino acids. Germline-derived CDR1 and CDR2 are SQVTM and ANQGSEA. The germline V and J ends were trimmed by 7 bases and 2 bases, with 13 bases remaining between them. Written as DNA, the CDR3 is TGCAGCGGGAGGCAAACAAACACAGATACGCAGTATTTT. Translated: CSGRQTNTDTQYF.

The chain has TRBV5-1 and TRBJ1-2; D may be TRBD1 (5 bases). With 4 bases removed from V and 7 bases from J, the gap between germline ends came to 26 bases. CDR3 length equals 17 residues. The germline gives CDR1 SGHRS, CDR2 YFSETQ. The CDR3 here is CASSPGAGGEGRFGYTF. The CDR3 bases are TGCGCCAGCAGCCCCGGGGCCGGAGGGGAAGGTCGTTTTGGCTACACCTTC.

V usage is TRBV20-1 and J usage is TRBJ1-1; tentatively, D is TRBD1 (5 bases). Germline loops: CDR1 DFQATT, CDR2 SNEGSKA (reference sequence). V lost 6 bases, J lost 10 bases, and 15 bases lay in between. The CDR3 is 11 residues long. DNA for the CDR3: TGCAGTGCAATCAGGCAGGGTGGAGCTTTCTTT. Its translation: CSAIRQGGAFF.

The J gene is TRBJ2-2, the V gene TRBV7-8; D uncertain. V was pared by 1 base and J by 2 bases, with 8 bases between. The CDR3 covers 15 residues. Per germline, CDR1 SGHVS and CDR2 FQNEAQ. The CDR3: CASSLGGRNTGELFF. DNA for the CDR3: TGTGCCAGCAGCTTAGGTGGTAGAAACACCGGGGAGCTGTTTTTT.

The rearrangement joins TRBV7-2 to TRBJ1-1; D is possibly TRBD1 (6 bases). The V gene's germline CDR1 is SGHTA and CDR2 FQGNSA. Trimming removed 5 bases from V and 4 bases from J, with 14 bases in between. The CDR3 has 14 amino acids. The CDR3 DNA reads as TGTGCCAGCAGCCTAAACAGGGTGGGCACTGAAGCTTTCTTT. It translates to CASSLNRVGTEAFF.

The chain uses TRBV5-1 and TRBJ2-3; TRBD2 matches 8 bases. The CDR3 totals 16 residues. Germline CDR1 reads SGHRS; CDR2 reads YFSETQ. Trimming removed 0 bases from V and 2 bases from J; junction bases left unmatched: 5. CDR3 amino acids: CASSLAGGTFTDTQYF. The CDR3 DNA reads as TGCGCCAGCAGCTTGGCGGGAGGGACCTTCACAGATACGCAGTATTTT.

The count of this clone is one. This rearrangement joins TRBV5-6 to TRBJ2-5, with D unclear. Trimming stripped 2 bases from V and 2 bases from J, with 10 bases between. Germline lookup yields CDR1 SGHDT and CDR2 YYEEEE. The CDR3 has 14 residues. CDR3 amino acids: CASSFDPRQETQYF. DNA for the CDR3: TGTGCCAGCAGCTTCGATCCCAGGCAAGAGACCCAGTACTTC.

V is TRBV19 and J is TRBJ1-1; a weak D match, TRBD1 (5 bases). The CDR3 sequence is 12 residues long. V lost 11 bases and J 1 base, leaving 11 bases between the germline ends. Germline CDR1 and CDR2: LNHDA and SQIVND (reference sequence). In DNA form, the CDR3 reads TGTGCCGTAAGACAGAGGAACACTGAAGCTTTCTTT. Amino acids: CAVRQRNTEAFF.

The V gene is TRBV3-1 (or the pseudogene TRBV3-2), the J gene TRBJ1-3; D is unclear. Germline loops: CDR1 LGHDT, CDR2 YNNKEL (reference sequence). Trimming stripped 4 bases from V and 5 bases from J, with 12 bases between. The CDR3 spans 14 residues. CDR3 residues: CASSPPGGRNTIYF. DNA of the CDR3: TGTGCCAGCAGCCCCCCGGGAGGGAGAAACACCATATATTTT.

This rearrangement joins TRBV3-1 (or the pseudogene TRBV3-2) to TRBJ2-1; no definite D call. The germline V gene encodes CDR1 LGHDT and CDR2 YNNKEL (reference sequence). V shed 4 bases and J shed 5 bases, with 21 bases lying between them. The CDR3 is 17 residues long. The CDR3 loop is CASSPLEERSFNNEQFF. For the CDR3, the DNA is TGTGCCAGCAGCCCATTAGAGGAGCGAAGTTTCAACAATGAGCAGTTCTTC.

The chain employs TRBV24-1 and TRBJ2-2; 10 nucleotides line up with TRBD1. From germline, CDR1 is KGHDR and CDR2 SFDVKD. This CDR3 spans 16 amino acids. The ends lost 7 bases at V and 1 base at J; junction bases unmatched: 5. CDR3 amino acids: CATRAGQGLNTGELFF. The CDR3, as DNA: TGTGCCACCAGGGCGGGACAGGGGTTGAACACCGGGGAGCTGTTTTTT.